The present entry profiles one T cell receptor beta chain with its context. Antigen unknown. As to time point: recipient sample about 28 days before transplant, after cytoreduction. This sample is part of a study of T cell clonotyping in hematopoietic cell transplantation. Study-level information: Cytoreduction preceded collection of pretransplant recipient samples. Findings of the study overall: Recipient TCR diversity dropped after transplant; expanded clonotypes rose from day 30 to 180. Few recipient clonotypes overlapped donors; over 95% were de novo at given depth. Without cell sorting, CD4 versus CD8 contributions remain unresolved.

Unmatched junction bases numbered 8, after V lost 4 bases and J lost 6 bases. The CDR3 spans 14 residues. The germline CDR1 and CDR2 sequences are MNHNY and SVGAGI (reference sequence). Sequencing was performed with immunoSEQ multiplex PCR; in TCRdb, only in-frame clones are kept and a portion is missing. The repertoire has some 7,000 clones, approximately 86% of them found once; the top ten carry about 3.6%. V usage is TRBV6-6 and J usage is TRBJ1-1; TRBD1 agrees at 7 bases. The sample was peripheral blood mononuclear cells, taken before stem cell transplant. The source of this sequence is a man aged 25 to 40 with acute myeloid leukemia. Some clones in this sample may be carry-over from other donors' samples. CDR3: CASSSHDRDPEAFF. CDR3 bases: TGTGCCAGCAGTTCCCACGACAGGGACCCTGAAGCTTTCTTT.